This passage covers 30 T cell receptor beta chains from one sample sequenced in a study of siplizumab effects on memory and regulatory T cells. TCRdb's copy holds only in-frame clones and misses some; the assay was immunoSEQ multiplex PCR. The repertoire holds 90,000 to 95,000 clones, with 93% as singletons. Sequencing input: CD8+ T cells sorted from blood. The receptor set was obtained from a human donor in good health.

The chain carries TRBV21-1 and TRBJ2-1; the DNA was not used to check the table's D call, TRBD2. TRBV21-1 is termed a pseudogene. The CDR3 sequence is 16 residues long. The CDR3 DNA follows: TGTGCCAGCAGCAACCCTCCTAGCGGACTTTACAATGAGCAGTTCTTC. It specifies CASSNPPSGLYNEQFF.

The chain links TRBV19 to TRBJ2-6, with 7 bases that match TRBD2. This CDR3 spans 16 amino acids. J was trimmed by 2 bases and V by 0 bases; bases with no gene match: 1. Germline V lookup: CDR1 LNHDA, CDR2 SQIVND (reference sequence). The CDR3 region is CASSIDAGAGANVLTF. The CDR3 DNA follows: TGTGCCAGTAGTATAGATGCGGGAGCTGGGGCCAACGTCCTGACTTTC.

The CDR3 spells CASSRGTTSDTQYF. In DNA form, the CDR3 reads TGTGCCAGCAGCCGCGGGACTACCTCAGATACGCAGTATTTT. J is TRBJ2-3 and V is TRBV5-6, with 7 positions matching TRBD2. The V gene end was trimmed by 4 bases and the J gene end by 4 bases; junction bases not matched to a gene: 6. The CDR3 is 14 residues long. Germline CDR1 is SGHDT and CDR2 is YYEEEE.

The V and J genes are TRBV6-5 and TRBJ2-5, with 7 bases matching TRBD1. With V trimmed by 2 bases and J by 4 bases, 4 bases remained unmatched. The CDR3 totals 14 residues. The germline gives CDR1 MNHEY, CDR2 SVGAGI. As DNA, the CDR3 is TGTGCCAGCAGTTACGGGTCAGGGGGAGAGACCCAGTACTTC. Translated, it gives CASSYGSGGETQYF.

This rearrangement joins TRBV4-1 to TRBJ2-7; 9 nucleotides line up with TRBD1. The trim removed 1 base at V and 6 bases at J, leaving 4 bases unmatched. CDR1 and CDR2 (germline): MGHRA, YSYEKL. The CDR3 is made up of 14 amino acids. As DNA, the CDR3 is TGCGCCAGCAGCCAAGCTGGACAGGGGTTCGAGCAGTACTTC. Amino acid sequence: CASSQAGQGFEQYF.

CDR3 in DNA: TGTGCCAGCAGCATATTAAACCGGGACATCCTCTACGAGCAGTACTTC. This sequence encodes CASSILNRDILYEQYF. V is TRBV21-1 and J is TRBJ2-7; the D call TRBD1 from the table was never checked on the DNA. TRBV21-1 is noted as a pseudogene. The CDR3 contains 16 residues.

A remark on this clone: This CDR3 is also generated by other DNA sequences in the sample. CDR3 DNA: TGTGCCAGCAGCTTAGGTTCAGGCCTTGGCTACGAGCAGTACTTC. It is translated as CASSLGSGLGYEQYF. The chain links TRBV13 to TRBJ2-7, with unresolved D. This CDR3 is built from 15 residues. Germline V gene data show CDR1 as PRHDT and CDR2 as FYEKMQ (reference sequence). V was trimmed by 0 bases and J by 3 bases, leaving 12 bases between them.

The V gene is TRBV11-3, the J gene TRBJ2-7; no reliable D call. The V end was cut by 6 bases, the J end by 3 bases, with 15 bases between. This CDR3 contains 14 residues. The germline CDR1 and CDR2 sequences are SGHNT and YENEEA. In nucleotides, the CDR3 is TGTGCCAGCAGTCGCGGCCAGGTAAACTACGAGCAGTACTTC. This sequence encodes CASSRGQVNYEQYF.

The chain is built from TRBV5-6 and TRBJ1-6; TRBD1 is a possible D gene (5 bases). The germline V gene encodes CDR1 SGHDT and CDR2 YYEEEE. The V gene lost 4 bases and the J gene lost 10 bases, with 24 bases spanning the gap. The CDR3 sequence is 17 residues long. This CDR3 is CASSLSIRDAGGSPLHF. Here the CDR3 DNA reads TGTGCCAGCAGCCTATCCATCCGGGACGCCGGTGGGTCACCCCTCCACTTT.

This chain links TRBV4-1 with TRBJ1-1, with 8 bases lining up with TRBD1. V shed 2 bases and J 1 base; nucleotides not matched to a gene: 3. Germline V gene lookup returns CDR1 MGHRA and CDR2 YSYEKL. The CDR3 contains 15 residues. DNA of the CDR3: TGCGCCAGCAGCCAACTCGACAGGGGGAACACTGAAGCTTTCTTT. The encoded protein is CASSQLDRGNTEAFF.

The rearrangement uses TRBV4-2 and TRBJ2-1, with a weak D call TRBD2 (5 bases). Trimming removed 0 bases at V and 2 bases at J, with 11 bases between. The germline gives CDR1 LGHNA, CDR2 YNFKEQ. The CDR3 runs to 16 residues. The CDR3 DNA sequence: TGTGCCAGCAGCCAAGATCTCGAGACTACCTACAATGAGCAGTTCTTC. Translation gives CASSQDLETTYNEQFF.

This rearrangement joins TRBV4-1 to TRBJ1-5; a weak D match, TRBD1 (6 bases). Germline CDR1 reads MGHRA; CDR2 reads YSYEKL. V lost 1 base to trimming and J lost 9 bases, with 19 bases between them. The length of the CDR3 is 16 residues. The CDR3 nucleotides read TGCGCCAGCAGCCAAGGGGGGGGGCCTTACCTGAGGCCCCAGCATTTT. Translation gives CASSQGGGPYLRPQHF.

The chain recombines TRBV15 with TRBJ1-2; D possibly corresponds to TRBD1 (5 bases). The CDR3 has 15 residues. V was shortened by 0 bases and J by 8 bases, with 16 bases between the two germline ends. Germline V gene lookup returns CDR1 LNHNV and CDR2 YYDKDF (reference sequence). CDR3 region: CATSRDSLEGHGYTF. As DNA, the CDR3 is TGTGCCACCAGCAGAGATTCATTGGAGGGGCACGGCTACACCTTC.

The chain joins TRBV13 to TRBJ2-1, with D perhaps matching TRBD2 (5 bases). Germline V lookup: CDR1 PRHDT, CDR2 FYEKMQ (reference sequence). The CDR3 loop spans 11 amino acids. Trimming cost V 4 bases and J 10 bases, with 8 bases left between them. Here the CDR3 reads CASSSRGEQFF. CDR3 DNA sequence: TGTGCCAGCAGCTCACGGGGAGAGCAGTTCTTC.

The chain combines TRBV9 with TRBJ2-1, with a weak D call TRBD2 (5 bases). In germline, CDR1 is SGDLS, CDR2 YYNGEE. The CDR3 is made up of 13 amino acids. V was trimmed by 2 bases and J by 8 bases, leaving 11 bases between them. The CDR3 nucleotides read TGTGCCAGCAGCGTCCCTGAGGGTCATGAGCAGTTCTTC. It yields the protein CASSVPEGHEQFF.

The chain combines TRBV19 with TRBJ2-1, with no clear D. V dropped 7 bases and J dropped 7 bases, with 20 bases sitting between them. The germline CDR1 and CDR2 sequences are LNHDA and SQIVND (reference sequence). The CDR3 loop spans 15 amino acids. The CDR3 sequence: CASNTPEFAWNEQFF. The CDR3 region has the DNA TGTGCCAGTAATACCCCCGAATTCGCATGGAATGAGCAGTTCTTC.

The chain links TRBV4-2 to TRBJ2-7; 9 bases match TRBD2. The CDR3 has 18 amino acids. Looked up from germline, CDR1 is LGHNA and CDR2 is YNFKEQ. The V gene end was trimmed by 0 bases and the J gene end by 2 bases; junction bases not matched to a gene: 11. CDR3 residues: CASSQDPGRAGGPYEQYF. The CDR3 nucleotides are TGTGCCAGCAGCCAAGACCCCGGTCGAGCGGGAGGCCCCTACGAGCAGTACTTC.

V and J are TRBV7-8 and TRBJ2-5; D uncertain. The V and J ends lost 6 bases and 5 bases respectively, with 19 bases between them. The CDR3 is 15 amino acids. The germline V gene encodes CDR1 SGHVS and CDR2 FQNEAQ. The CDR3 DNA reads as TGTGCCAGCAGTACAAGTCCGGAGTTTGGGGAGACCCAGTACTTC. Protein product: CASSTSPEFGETQYF.

The V call is TRBV7-8, the J call TRBJ1-5, with D hard to call. Deletions cut 1 base from V and 2 bases from J, with 12 bases between. The CDR3 is 16 amino acids. Germline CDR1 reads SGHVS; CDR2 reads FQNEAQ. The CDR3 DNA reads TGTGCCAGCAGCTTAGGGTCAGCGGGAGGCAATCAGCCCCAGCATTTT. Encoded protein: CASSLGSAGGNQPQHF.

The J gene is TRBJ2-3, the V gene TRBV4-2, with TRBD2 matching 9 bases. The CDR3 loop spans 18 amino acids. The V and J ends lost 0 bases and 1 base, in that order; junction bases with no gene match: 8. CDR1 is LGHNA, CDR2 YNFKEQ, per germline. The CDR3 reads CASSQEVAGGIRTDTQYF. The DNA for the CDR3 is TGTGCCAGCAGCCAAGAGGTGGCGGGAGGGATACGCACAGATACGCAGTATTTT.

This chain connects TRBV5-4 to TRBJ2-7, with 9 bases identical to TRBD1. The CDR3 totals 14 residues. The germline V gene has CDR1 SGHNT and CDR2 YYREEE (reference sequence). Trimming at V came to 2 bases and at J to 2 bases, leaving 2 bases not matched to a gene. CDR3: CASSFTGGTYEQYF. Here the CDR3 DNA reads TGTGCCAGCAGCTTCACAGGGGGCACCTACGAGCAGTACTTC.

V gene TRBV5-6 combines with J gene TRBJ2-7, with TRBD2 matching 7 bases. Germline V lookup: CDR1 SGHDT, CDR2 YYEEEE. CDR3 length equals 13 residues. After removal of 0 bases from V and 6 bases from J, the junction contained 3 bases not matched to a gene. CDR3 in DNA: TGTGCCAGCAGCTTGGGCGGGAGTCTCGAGCAGTACTTC. Translated: CASSLGGSLEQYF.

The genes are TRBV7-9 and TRBJ2-7; D is perhaps TRBD1 (6 bases). Trimming removed 6 bases at V and 3 bases at J, with 12 bases between. Germline CDR1 and CDR2: SEHNR and FQNEAQ (reference sequence). The CDR3 sequence is 13 residues long. The DNA of the CDR3 is TGTGCCAGCAGGACAGGTCAGGGCTACGAGCAGTACTTC. This codes for CASRTGQGYEQYF.

The chain carries TRBV27 and TRBJ2-1; no definite D call. This CDR3 region has 13 residues. Germline CDR1 MNHEY, CDR2 SMNVEV (reference sequence). Trimming stripped 3 bases from V and 9 bases from J, with 12 bases between. The CDR3 sequence: CASSFGSWTEQFF. For the CDR3, the DNA is TGTGCCAGCAGTTTTGGGTCTTGGACTGAGCAGTTCTTC.

The V and J genes are TRBV27 and TRBJ2-7, with D possibly TRBD1 on 6 matching bases. Germline V gives CDR1 MNHEY, CDR2 SMNVEV (reference sequence). The CDR3 has 14 residues. V lost 5 bases to trimming and J lost 2 bases, with 13 bases between them. Here the CDR3 reads CASSNQDRPYEQYF. CDR3 DNA sequence: TGTGCCAGCAGTAACCAGGACAGACCCTACGAGCAGTACTTC.

The genes are TRBV23-1 and TRBJ2-6; D possibly corresponds to TRBD1 (6 bases). TRBV23-1 is marked as an open reading frame, function uncertain. The length of the CDR3 is 19 residues. The germline V and J ends were trimmed by 0 bases and 0 bases, with 15 bases remaining between them. Written as DNA, the CDR3 is TGCGCCAGCAGTCAATCACTCAGACAGGTGATCTCTGGGGCCAACGTCCTGACTTTC. Translating gives CASSQSLRQVISGANVLTF.

This clone was counted at least ten times. V is TRBV12-2 and J is TRBJ1-1; the table's D call TRBD1 went unverified against the DNA. TRBV12-2 is termed a pseudogene. CDR3 size: 15 residues. Here the CDR3 DNA reads TGTGCAAGTCGCACCGAGACAGGGGCGAACACTGAAGCTTTCTTT. It translates to CASRTETGANTEAFF.

This sequence joins TRBV5-4 and TRBJ2-5; no clear D. Deletions cut 1 base from V and 0 bases from J, with 7 bases between. This CDR3 is built from 14 residues. CDR1 SGHNT and CDR2 YYREEE come from the germline V gene (reference sequence). The CDR3: CASSLYGYQETQYF. DNA for the CDR3: TGTGCCAGCAGCTTGTATGGATACCAAGAGACCCAGTACTTC.

This chain uses TRBV10-3 with TRBJ2-7, with TRBD1 matching 9 bases. Germline V gives CDR1 ENHRY, CDR2 SYGVKD. This CDR3 is 16 amino acids long. Losses at the gene ends were 2 bases for V and 4 bases for J; bases not matched to a gene: 9. CDR3 loop: CAISEGPTGGPYEQYF. In DNA, the CDR3 is TGTGCCATCAGTGAGGGACCCACAGGGGGCCCATACGAGCAGTACTTC.

The genes are TRBV7-9 and TRBJ2-7; TRBD2 matches 7 bases. The germline gives CDR1 SEHNR, CDR2 FQNEAQ (reference sequence). The length of the CDR3 is 14 residues. Germline trimming cut 3 bases from V and 1 base from J; bases unmatched to any gene: 3. The CDR3 DNA follows: TGTGCCAGCAGCTTCGGGGGGATATCCTACGAGCAGTACTTC. Residues: CASSFGGISYEQYF. The variable domain in full, with the rest retrieved from reference TRBV7-9 and TRBJ2-7, is DTGVSQNPRHKITKRGQNVTFRCDPISEHNRLYWYRQTLGQGPEFLTYFQNEAQLEKSRLLSDRFSAERPKGSFSTLEIQRTEQGDSAMYLCASSFGGISYEQYFGPGTRLTVT.